The present TCR beta chain was sequenced within a study of technical replicates of blood from several donors. Assay: immunoSEQ multiplex PCR; the TCRdb copy retains only in-frame clones and omits some. The table has approximately 64,000 clones, 70% to 90% seen once; the top ten hold 4% to 6%. The CDR3 is 14 residues long. Trimming left V 4 bases short and J 2 bases short, with 11 bases between. Germline V gives CDR1 MNHEY, CDR2 SVGAGI. Input material: PBMCs. The V call is TRBV6-5, the J call TRBJ2-5, with D possibly TRBD1 on 5 matching bases. The clonotype originates from a human donor in good health. Some clones in this sample may be carry-over from other donors' samples. This CDR3 reads CASSFSRAQETQYF. The CDR3, as DNA: TGTGCCAGCAGTTTTTCCAGGGCGCAAGAGACCCAGTACTTC.